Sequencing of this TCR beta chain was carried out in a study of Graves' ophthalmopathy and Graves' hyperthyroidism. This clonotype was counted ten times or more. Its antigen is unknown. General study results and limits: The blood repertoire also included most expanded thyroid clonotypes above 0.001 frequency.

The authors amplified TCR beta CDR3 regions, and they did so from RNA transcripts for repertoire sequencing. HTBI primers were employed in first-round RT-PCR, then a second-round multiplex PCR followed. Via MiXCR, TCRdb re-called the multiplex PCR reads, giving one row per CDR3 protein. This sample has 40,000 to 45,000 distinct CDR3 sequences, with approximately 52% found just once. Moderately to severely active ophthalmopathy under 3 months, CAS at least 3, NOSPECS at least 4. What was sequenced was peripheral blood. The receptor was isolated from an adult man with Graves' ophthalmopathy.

This chain's CDR3 is CASSFLAGELFF. The CDR3 DNA reads as TGTGCCAGCAGCTTTTTAGCCGGGGAGCTGTTTTTT. The genes are TRBV7-9 and TRBJ2-2; D remains unclear. In germline, CDR1 is SEHNR, CDR2 FQNEAQ (reference sequence). V was pared by 3 bases and J by 6 bases, with 5 bases between. The CDR3 runs to 12 residues.